This T cell receptor beta chain was identified in a study of shared clonotypes between healthy human individuals. The naive CD8 subset, CD45RO-negative cells positively selected for CCR7, excluded terminally differentiated effector memory CD45RA+ cells. Generated by immunoSEQ multiplex PCR, the TCRdb table keeps only in-frame clones and is missing some. Counted here are hundreds of thousands of clones, around 92% occurring once; the ten biggest clones make up about 24%. Study outcomes and limitations: Of the naive CD4 clonotypes, 4% to 5% were shared across several donors. Compared with clonotypes that all four donors shared, non-shared clonotypes had lower generation probabilities.

Trimming stripped 5 bases from V and 4 bases from J, with 14 bases between. Germline CDR1 and CDR2: SGHVS and FNYEAQ. The CDR3 totals 15 residues. This clone was counted a few times. Its specificity is unknown. This chain uses TRBV7-6 with TRBJ2-2; weak D call: TRBD1 (7 bases). The origin of this receptor is a man between 25 and 39 years old in good health. The sequenced sample was naive CD8+ T cells sorted from blood. CDR3 nucleotide sequence: TGTGCCAGCAGCCCTAACAGGGGAGGCACCGGGGAGCTGTTTTTT. Its protein product is CASSPNRGGTGELFF.